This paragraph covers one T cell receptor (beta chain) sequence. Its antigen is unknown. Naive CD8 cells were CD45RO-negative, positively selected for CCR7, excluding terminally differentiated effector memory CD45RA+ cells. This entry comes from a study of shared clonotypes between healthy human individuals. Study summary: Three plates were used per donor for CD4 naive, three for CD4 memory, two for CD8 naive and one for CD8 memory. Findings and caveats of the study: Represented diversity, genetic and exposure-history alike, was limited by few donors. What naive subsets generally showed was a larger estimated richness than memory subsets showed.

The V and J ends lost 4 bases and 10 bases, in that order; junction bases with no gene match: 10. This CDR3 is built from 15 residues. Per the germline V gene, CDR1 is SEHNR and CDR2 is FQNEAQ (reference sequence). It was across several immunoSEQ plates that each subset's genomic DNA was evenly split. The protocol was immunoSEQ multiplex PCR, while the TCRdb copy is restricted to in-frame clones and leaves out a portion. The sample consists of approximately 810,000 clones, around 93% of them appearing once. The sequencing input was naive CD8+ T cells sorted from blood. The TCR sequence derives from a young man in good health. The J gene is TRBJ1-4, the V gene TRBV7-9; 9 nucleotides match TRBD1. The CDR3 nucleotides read TGTGCCAGCAGCTCGACCGGGACAGGGTTGGGAAAACTGTTTTTT. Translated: CASSSTGTGLGKLFF.